Listed below are T cell receptor beta chains from one sample, sequenced in a study of circulating CD8 cells and anti-PD-1 response in melanoma. In TCRdb, the reads were re-called with MiXCR into one record per CDR3 protein. The data contain some 200 distinct CDR3 sequences, 10% to 11% of them singletons. Sequencing was performed on CD8+ T cells from PBMCs, taken at baseline or after one month of anti-PD-1 therapy (not recorded which). The receptors originated from a human donor with melanoma. Both conserved end residues are part of each CDR3.

v_call: TRBV2
j_call: TRBJ2-1
cdr3_aa: CASSESPPLVSSYNEQFF

v_call: TRBV29-1
j_call: TRBJ1-2
cdr3_aa: CSVGESIYGYTF

v_call: TRBV9
j_call: TRBJ2-1
cdr3_aa: CASSRPSGLNPNEQFF

v_call: TRBV20-1
j_call: TRBJ2-1
cdr3_aa: CSAELAAYLSYNEQFF

v_call: TRBV27
j_call: TRBJ1-1
cdr3_aa: CASRSGQANTEAFF

v_call: TRBV28
j_call: TRBJ2-7
cdr3_aa: CASSLYGGLSTYEQYF

v_call: TRBV4-1
j_call: TRBJ1-4
cdr3_aa: CASSQDPQGREELSF

v_call: TRBV7-9
j_call: TRBJ2-7
cdr3_aa: CASSSPLREPYEQYF

v_call: TRBV28
j_call: TRBJ2-1
cdr3_aa: CASSLSMGGNEQFF

v_call: TRBV5-4
j_call: TRBJ2-3
cdr3_aa: CASSQAGRVTDTQYF

v_call: TRBV2
j_call: TRBJ2-7
cdr3_aa: CASSETLGPYEQYF

v_call: TRBV19
j_call: TRBJ2-1
cdr3_aa: CASGDYGYNEQFF

v_call: TRBV20-1
j_call: TRBJ2-1
cdr3_aa: CSASGSFTPGDEQFF

v_call: TRBV7-2
j_call: TRBJ2-1
cdr3_aa: CASSSGSGAYNEQFF

v_call: TRBV14
j_call: TRBJ2-1
cdr3_aa: CASSLLDKKIAYEQFF

v_call: TRBV7-8
j_call: TRBJ2-2
cdr3_aa: CASSGIGILGTGELFF

v_call: TRBV19
j_call: TRBJ1-5
cdr3_aa: CASSMFGGGNQPQHF

v_call: TRBV28
j_call: TRBJ1-5
cdr3_aa: CASTPYGGSDQPQHF

v_call: TRBV20-1
j_call: TRBJ1-3
cdr3_aa: CSAAPGGTGNTIYF

v_call: TRBV29-1
j_call: TRBJ2-1
cdr3_aa: CSVLAAKKAYNEQFF

v_call: TRBV20-1
j_call: TRBJ2-7
cdr3_aa: CSAPLWGTVYEQYF

v_call: TRBV28
j_call: TRBJ2-7
cdr3_aa: CASSLGRGLDEQYF

v_call: TRBV5-1
j_call: TRBJ2-7
cdr3_aa: CASSLHRDGEQYF

v_call: TRBV19
j_call: TRBJ2-5
cdr3_aa: CASSRSDRGHETQYF

v_call: TRBV5-5
j_call: TRBJ2-1
cdr3_aa: CASSQSGGAGNEQFF

v_call: TRBV20-1
j_call: TRBJ2-5
cdr3_aa: CSAQAGGETQYF

v_call: TRBV28
j_call: TRBJ2-2
cdr3_aa: CASSLGVNTGELFF

v_call: TRBV28
j_call: TRBJ2-7
cdr3_aa: CASSFGPGQRSSYEQYF